The sequence of this T cell receptor (beta chain) was determined in a study of cytomegalovirus exposure and HLA in healthy donors. General study findings and limits: TCR clusters originating in the first cohort tended to co-occur in the roughly 130 validation repertoires, according to a later analysis.

CDR3 length: 14 residues. Trimming shortened V by 8 bases and J by 0 bases, and 13 bases separated the two germline ends. Germline-derived CDR1 and CDR2 are MGHRA and YSYEKL. Some clones are missing from TCRdb's copy, which holds only in-frame ones; the method was immunoSEQ multiplex PCR. The sample has 300,000 to 350,000 clones, approximately 91% seen once. About this clone itself: Antigen unknown.

Separation from the approximately 670-subject first cohort characterized the roughly 120-subject validation cohort, to which the donors belonged. The chain links TRBV4-1 to TRBJ1-2, with a possible D match to TRBD1 (6 bases). The source material was PBMCs. The clonotype comes from a man between 25 and 39 years old in good health and CMV-seronegative. In DNA form, the CDR3 reads TGCGCCAGCGGCGGACAGCTCCCTAACTATGGCTACACCTTC. Translation: CASGGQLPNYGYTF.